Below, one T cell receptor beta chain is given with its context. Its antigen is currently unknown. Full-length variable regions came from constant-region reverse primers plus semi-nested Nested Universal Primer A PCR. TCRdb itself ran the 5' RACE reads through MiXCR, one entry per CDR3 protein. The sample lists several thousand distinct CDR3 sequences; 15% to 20% were seen once. V was trimmed by 7 bases and J by 5 bases, leaving 5 bases between them. The CDR3 loop spans 11 amino acids. Germline CDR1 SGHTA, CDR2 FQGNSA. Study conclusions and caveats: Tumor Treg TCRs overlapped most with tumor naive CD4+ cells.

The sequenced sample consisted of memory CD4+ T cells sorted from blood. Stated subset: memory CD4+ T cells, CD4+CD45RO+CD25-. J is TRBJ2-2 and V is TRBV7-2; D not certain. The sequence was obtained from a female donor with breast cancer. As DNA, the CDR3 is TGTGCCAGCACCCTTACCGGGGAGCTGTTTTTT. This translates into CASTLTGELFF.